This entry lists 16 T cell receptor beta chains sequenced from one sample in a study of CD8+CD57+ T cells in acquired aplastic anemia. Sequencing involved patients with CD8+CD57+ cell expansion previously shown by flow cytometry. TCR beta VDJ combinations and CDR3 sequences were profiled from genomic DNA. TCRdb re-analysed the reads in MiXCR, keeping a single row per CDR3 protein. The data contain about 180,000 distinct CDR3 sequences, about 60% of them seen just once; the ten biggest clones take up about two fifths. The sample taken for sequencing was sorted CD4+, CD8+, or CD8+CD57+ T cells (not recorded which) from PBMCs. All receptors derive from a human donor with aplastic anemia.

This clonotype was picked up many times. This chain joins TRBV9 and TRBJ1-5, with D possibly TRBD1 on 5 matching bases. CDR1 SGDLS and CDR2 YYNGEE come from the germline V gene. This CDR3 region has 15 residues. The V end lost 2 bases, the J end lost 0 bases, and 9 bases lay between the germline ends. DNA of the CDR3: TGTGCCAGCAGCGTGGGGGTAGGTAGCAATCAGCCCCAGCATTTT. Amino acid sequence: CASSVGVGSNQPQHF. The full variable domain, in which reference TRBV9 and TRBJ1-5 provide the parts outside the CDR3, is DSGVTQTPKHLITATGQRVTLRCSPRSGDLSVYWYQQSLDQGLQFLIQYYNGEERAKGNILERFSAQQFPDLHSELNLSSLELGDSALYFCASSVGVGSNQPQHFGDGTRLSIL.

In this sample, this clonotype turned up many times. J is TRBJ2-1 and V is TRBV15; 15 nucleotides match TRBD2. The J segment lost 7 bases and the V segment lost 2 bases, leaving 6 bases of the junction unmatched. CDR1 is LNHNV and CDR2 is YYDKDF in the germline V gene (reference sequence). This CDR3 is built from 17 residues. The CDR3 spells CATSRYWTSGGVNEQFF. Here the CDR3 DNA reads TGTGCCACCAGCAGATACTGGACTAGCGGGGGGGTTAATGAGCAGTTCTTC.

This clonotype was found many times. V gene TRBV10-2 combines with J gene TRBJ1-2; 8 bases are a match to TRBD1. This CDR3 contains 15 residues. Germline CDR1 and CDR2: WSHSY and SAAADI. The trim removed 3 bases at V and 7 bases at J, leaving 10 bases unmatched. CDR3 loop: CASSESGQGLGGYTF. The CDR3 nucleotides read TGCGCCAGCAGTGAATCCGGACAGGGACTAGGTGGCTACACCTTC.

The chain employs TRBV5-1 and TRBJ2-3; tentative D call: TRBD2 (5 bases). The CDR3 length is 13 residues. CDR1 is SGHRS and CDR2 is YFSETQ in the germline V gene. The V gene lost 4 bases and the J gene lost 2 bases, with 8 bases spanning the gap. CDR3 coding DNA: TGCGCCAGCAGCCGGGAACTCACAGATACGCAGTATTTT. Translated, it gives CASSRELTDTQYF.

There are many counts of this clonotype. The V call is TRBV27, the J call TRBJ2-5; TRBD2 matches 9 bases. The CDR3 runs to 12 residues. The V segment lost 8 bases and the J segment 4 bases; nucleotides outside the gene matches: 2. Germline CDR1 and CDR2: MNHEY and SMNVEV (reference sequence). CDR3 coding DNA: TGTGCCAGCCGCGGGGGGGGAGAGACCCAGTACTTC. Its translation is CASRGGGETQYF.

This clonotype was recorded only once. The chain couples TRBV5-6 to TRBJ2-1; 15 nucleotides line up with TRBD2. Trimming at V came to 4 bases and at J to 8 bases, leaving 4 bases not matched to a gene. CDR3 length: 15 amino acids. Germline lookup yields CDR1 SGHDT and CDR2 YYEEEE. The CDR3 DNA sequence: TGTGCCAGCAGCCGAGGACTAGCGGGGGGGCATGAGCAGTTCTTC. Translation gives CASSRGLAGGHEQFF.

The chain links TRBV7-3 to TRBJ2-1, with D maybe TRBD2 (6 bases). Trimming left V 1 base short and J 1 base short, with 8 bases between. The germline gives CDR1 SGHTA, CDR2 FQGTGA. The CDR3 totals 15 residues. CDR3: CASSLMAGSYNEQFF. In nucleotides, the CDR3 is TGTGCCAGCAGCTTAATGGCGGGATCCTACAATGAGCAGTTCTTC.

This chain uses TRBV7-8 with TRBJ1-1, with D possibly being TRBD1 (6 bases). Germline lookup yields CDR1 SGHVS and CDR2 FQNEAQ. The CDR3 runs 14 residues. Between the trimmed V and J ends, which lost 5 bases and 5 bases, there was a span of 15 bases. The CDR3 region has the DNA TGTGCCAGCAGCCCAGACAGGACGTTGACTGAAGCTTTCTTT. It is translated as CASSPDRTLTEAFF.

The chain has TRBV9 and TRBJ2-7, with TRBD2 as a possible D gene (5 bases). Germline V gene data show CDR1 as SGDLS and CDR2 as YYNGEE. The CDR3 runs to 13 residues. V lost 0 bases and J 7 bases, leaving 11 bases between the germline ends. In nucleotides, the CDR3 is TGTGCCAGCAGCGTAGAAGAGGGAAGGGAGCAGTACTTC. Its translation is CASSVEEGREQYF.

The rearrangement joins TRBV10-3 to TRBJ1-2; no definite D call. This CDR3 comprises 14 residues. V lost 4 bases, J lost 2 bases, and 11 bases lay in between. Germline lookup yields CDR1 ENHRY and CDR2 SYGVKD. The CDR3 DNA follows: TGTGCCATCAGTGGCGGTAGCGGGAACTATGGCTACACCTTC. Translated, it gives CAISGGSGNYGYTF.

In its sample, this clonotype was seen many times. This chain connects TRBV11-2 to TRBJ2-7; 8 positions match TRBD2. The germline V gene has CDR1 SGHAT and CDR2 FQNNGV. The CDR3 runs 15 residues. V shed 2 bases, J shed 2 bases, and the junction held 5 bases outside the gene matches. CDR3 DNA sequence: TGTGCCAGCAGCTTAAGCCGGGGGGGAACCTACGAGCAGTACTTC. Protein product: CASSLSRGGTYEQYF.

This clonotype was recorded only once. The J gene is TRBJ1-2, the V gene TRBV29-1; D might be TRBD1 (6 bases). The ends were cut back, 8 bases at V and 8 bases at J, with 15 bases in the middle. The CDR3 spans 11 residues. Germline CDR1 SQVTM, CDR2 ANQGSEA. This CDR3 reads CSSDTGNGYTF. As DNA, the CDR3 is TGCAGCTCAGACACAGGGAACGGCTACACCTTC.

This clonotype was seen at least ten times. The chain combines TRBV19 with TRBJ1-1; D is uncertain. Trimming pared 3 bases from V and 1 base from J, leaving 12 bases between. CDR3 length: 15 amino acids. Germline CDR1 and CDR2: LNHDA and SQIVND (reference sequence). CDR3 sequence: CASSIGRSGNTEAFF. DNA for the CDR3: TGTGCCAGTAGTATCGGGCGGTCAGGGAACACTGAAGCTTTCTTT.

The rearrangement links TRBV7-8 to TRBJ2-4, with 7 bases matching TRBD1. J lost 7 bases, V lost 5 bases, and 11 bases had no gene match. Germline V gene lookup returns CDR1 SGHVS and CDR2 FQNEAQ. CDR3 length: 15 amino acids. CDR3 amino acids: CASSLRQGDLNIQYF. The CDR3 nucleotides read TGTGCCAGCAGCCTCCGACAGGGTGACTTGAACATTCAGTACTTC.

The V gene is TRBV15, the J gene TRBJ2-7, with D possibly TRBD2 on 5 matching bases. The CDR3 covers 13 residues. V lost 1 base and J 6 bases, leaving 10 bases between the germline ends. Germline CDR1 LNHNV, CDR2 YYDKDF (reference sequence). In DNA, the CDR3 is TGTGCCACCAGCAGAGGAGGGATCCGCGAGCAGTACTTC. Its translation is CATSRGGIREQYF. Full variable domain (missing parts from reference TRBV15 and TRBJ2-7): DAMVIQNPRYQVTQFGKPVTLSCSQTLNHNVMYWYQQKSSQAPKLLFHYYDKDFNNEADTPDNFQSRRPNTSFCFLDIRSPGLGDTAMYLCATSRGGIREQYFGPGTRLTVT.

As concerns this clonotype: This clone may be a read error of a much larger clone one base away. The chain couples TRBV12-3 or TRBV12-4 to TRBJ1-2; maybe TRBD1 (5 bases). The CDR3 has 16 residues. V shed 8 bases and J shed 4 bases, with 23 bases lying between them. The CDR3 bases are TGTGCCAGCGGTCCCTCCAGGGCAGGGCGGATCTATGGCTACACCTTC. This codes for CASGPSRAGRIYGYTF.